This T cell receptor (beta chain) stems from a study of early T cells in non-severe SARS-CoV-2 infection. Across the study: The chains were unpaired, and the sequenced material was bulk RNA from unsorted whole blood.

Individual cDNA molecules each received unique molecular identifiers attached to them. In TCRdb, the 5' RACE reads were re-called with MiXCR into one record per CDR3 protein. The sample contains approximately 30,000 distinct CDR3 sequences, under 7.5% of which appear only once. This CDR3 comprises 15 residues. Germline V CDR1 and CDR2: MGHRA, YSYEKL. The J segment lost 9 bases and the V segment lost 0 bases, leaving 8 bases of the junction unmatched. This clonotype was counted only a few times. The sample consisted of whole blood. The rearrangement links TRBV4-1 to TRBJ2-7; 10 nucleotides line up with TRBD2. The clonotype comes from an adult who was a healthcare worker with PCR-confirmed SARS-CoV-2 infection or an uninfected control (not recorded which). Here the CDR3 DNA reads TGCGCCAGCAGCCAAGAAGTGGCTAGCGGGAGAAGGCAGTACTTC. Amino acid sequence: CASSQEVASGRRQYF.